This TCR beta chain appears in the sequencing data of a study of radiotherapy plus CTLA-4 blockade in lung cancer. Across the study: Overall, roughly 18% of patients showed an objective response, while 31% attained disease control.

The length of the CDR3 is 17 residues. V lost 9 bases, J lost 0 bases, and 21 bases lay in between. Germline V gene sequence: CDR1 SNHLY, CDR2 FYNNEI. The table came from immunoSEQ multiplex PCR; TCRdb's copy has only in-frame clones and leaves some out. Counted here are roughly 54,000 clones, approximately 85% occurring once; the ten biggest clones make up more than 4.5%. This clone was seen just once. The chain has TRBV2 and TRBJ2-1; D remains unclear. The sequences come from peripheral blood, collected from a patient treated with radiotherapy plus ipilimumab. The receptor was isolated from a human donor with non-small cell lung cancer whose response to radiotherapy plus ipilimumab could not be evaluated. CDR3 bases: TGTGCCAGTAAATCCCTACAACAGCCGAGCTCCTACAATGAGCAGTTCTTC. Translated: CASKSLQQPSSYNEQFF.